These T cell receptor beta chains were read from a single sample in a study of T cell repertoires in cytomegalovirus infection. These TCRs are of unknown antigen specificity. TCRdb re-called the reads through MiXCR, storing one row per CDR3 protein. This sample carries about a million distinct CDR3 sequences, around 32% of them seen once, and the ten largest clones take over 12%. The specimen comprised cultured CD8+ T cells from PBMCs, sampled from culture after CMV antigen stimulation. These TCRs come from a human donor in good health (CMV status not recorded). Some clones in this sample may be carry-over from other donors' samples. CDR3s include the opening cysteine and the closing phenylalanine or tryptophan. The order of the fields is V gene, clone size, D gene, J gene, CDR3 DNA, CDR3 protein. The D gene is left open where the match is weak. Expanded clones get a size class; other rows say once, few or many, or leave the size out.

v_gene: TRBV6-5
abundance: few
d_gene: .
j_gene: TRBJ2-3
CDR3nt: TGTGCCAGCAGTTACTGGGTCGGCAGCACAGATACGCAGTATTTT
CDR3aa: CASSYWVGSTDTQYF

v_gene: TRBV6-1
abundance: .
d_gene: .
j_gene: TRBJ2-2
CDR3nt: TGTGCCAGCAGTGAAGCATTTCCGAACACCGGGGAGCTGTTTTTT
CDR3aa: CASSEAFPNTGELFF

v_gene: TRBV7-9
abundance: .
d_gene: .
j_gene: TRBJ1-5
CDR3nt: TGTGCCAGCAGCTTAGGACAGGCAGGGAATCAGCCCCAGCATTTT
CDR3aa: CASSLGQAGNQPQHF

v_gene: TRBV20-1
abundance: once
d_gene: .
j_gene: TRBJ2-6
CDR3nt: TGCAGTGCTAGGCCAGCAGTAAACTCTGGGGCCAACGTCCTGACTTTC
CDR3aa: CSARPAVNSGANVLTF

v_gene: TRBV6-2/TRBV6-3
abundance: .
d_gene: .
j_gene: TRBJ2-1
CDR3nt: TGTGCCAGCAGTTACCTATACAATGAGCAGTTCTTC
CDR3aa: CASSYLYNEQFF

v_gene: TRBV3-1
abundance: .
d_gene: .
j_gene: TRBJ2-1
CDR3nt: TGTGCCAGCAGCCAAGAGTGGGTGGGCAGAGCGAATGAGCAGTTCTTC
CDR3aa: CASSQEWVGRANEQFF

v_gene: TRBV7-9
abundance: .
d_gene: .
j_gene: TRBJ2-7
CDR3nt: TGTGCCAGCAGCTTACTGGCAAACGAGCAGTACTTC
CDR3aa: CASSLLANEQYF

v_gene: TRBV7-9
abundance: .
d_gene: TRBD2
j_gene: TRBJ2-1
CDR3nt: TGTGCCAGCAGCCCACTAGCGGGGCGGAATGAGCAGTTCTTC
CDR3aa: CASSPLAGRNEQFF

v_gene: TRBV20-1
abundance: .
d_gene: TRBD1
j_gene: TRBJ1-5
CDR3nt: TGCAGTGCTCCGACAGGGGGCGATCAGCCCCAGCATTTT
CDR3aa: CSAPTGGDQPQHF

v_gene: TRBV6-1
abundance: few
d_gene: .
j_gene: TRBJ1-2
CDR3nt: TGTGCCAGCACTGGGACTTATGGCTACACCTTC
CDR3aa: CASTGTYGYTF

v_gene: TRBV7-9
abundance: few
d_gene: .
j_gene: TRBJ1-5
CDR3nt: TGTGCCAGCAGCACCGGCAGGGTCAATCAGCCCCAGCATTTT
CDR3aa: CASSTGRVNQPQHF

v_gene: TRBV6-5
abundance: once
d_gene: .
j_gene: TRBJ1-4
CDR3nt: TGTGCCAGCAGTTACGGGGCCAGGGTTGAAAAACTGTTTTTT
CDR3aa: CASSYGARVEKLFF

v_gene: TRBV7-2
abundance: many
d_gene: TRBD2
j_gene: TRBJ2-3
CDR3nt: TGTGCCAGCAGCACTAGCGGGGGGGCCATAGATACGCAGTATTTT
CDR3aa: CASSTSGGAIDTQYF

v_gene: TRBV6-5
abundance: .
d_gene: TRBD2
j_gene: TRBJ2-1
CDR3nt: TGTGCCAGCAGTTACGCGACTAGCGGGGGGGACGAGCAGTTCTTC
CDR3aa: CASSYATSGGDEQFF

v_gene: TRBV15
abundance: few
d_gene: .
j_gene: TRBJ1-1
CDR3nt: TGTGCCACCAGCAGAAAACTGGGGGCTGAAGCTTTCTTT
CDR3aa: CATSRKLGAEAFF

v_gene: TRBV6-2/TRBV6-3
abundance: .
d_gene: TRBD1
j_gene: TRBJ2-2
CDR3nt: TGTGCCAGCAGTTACTCGATTTATGATCAGGGGGCGAACACCGGGGAGCTGTTTTTT
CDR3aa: CASSYSIYDQGANTGELFF

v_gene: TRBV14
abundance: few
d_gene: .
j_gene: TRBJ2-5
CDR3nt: TGTGCCAGCAGCCAAGATTGGACGCGAGAGGAGACCCAGTACTTC
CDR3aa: CASSQDWTREETQYF

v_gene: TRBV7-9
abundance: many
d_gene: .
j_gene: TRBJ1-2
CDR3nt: TGTGCCAGCAGCTTAGTGTCCCACCCAGCTAACTATGGCTACACCTTC
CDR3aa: CASSLVSHPANYGYTF

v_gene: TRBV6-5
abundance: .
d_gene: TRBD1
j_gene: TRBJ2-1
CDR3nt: TGTGCCAGCAGTTACCGGGACAGTAACTACAATGAGCAGTTCTTC
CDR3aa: CASSYRDSNYNEQFF

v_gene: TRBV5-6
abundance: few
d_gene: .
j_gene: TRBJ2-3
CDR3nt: TGTGCCAGCAGCCGCTCCGGGACACGGTTTAGCACAGATACGCAGTATTTT
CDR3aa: CASSRSGTRFSTDTQYF

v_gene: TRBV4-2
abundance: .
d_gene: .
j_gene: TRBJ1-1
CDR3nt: TGTGCCAGCAGCCGAGATTTCCTGGGCACTGAAGCTTTCTTT
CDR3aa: CASSRDFLGTEAFF

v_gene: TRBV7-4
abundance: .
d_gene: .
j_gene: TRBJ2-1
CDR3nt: TGTGCCAGCAGCCCGAAACTAGTGGGGGATCCGTTGAGCTCCTACAATGAGCAGTTCTTC
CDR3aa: CASSPKLVGDPLSSYNEQFF

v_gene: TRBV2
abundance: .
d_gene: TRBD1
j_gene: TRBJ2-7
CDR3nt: TGTGCCAGCAGACCGGGACAGGAAAACGAGCAGTACTTC
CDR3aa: CASRPGQENEQYF

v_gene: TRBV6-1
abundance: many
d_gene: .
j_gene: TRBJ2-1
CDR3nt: TGTGCCAGCAGTGAACCAGGGTACTACAATGAGCAGTTCTTC
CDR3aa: CASSEPGYYNEQFF